What follows is one T cell receptor beta chain and its context. The antigen remains unidentified. This entry comes from a study of CD8 T cells in ankylosing spondylitis. The germline gives CDR1 MDHEN, CDR2 SYDVKM. CDR3 size: 14 residues. Trimming removed 5 bases from V and 6 bases from J, with 17 bases in between. Each TCR beta library was made by quantitative 5'-RACE that incorporated molecular barcodes. Via MiXCR, TCRdb re-called the 5' RACE reads, giving one row per CDR3 protein. The data contain about 360,000 distinct CDR3 sequences, 20% to 25% of them singletons. Study-wide results and limits: The clones that were linked to disease were reported to be significantly enriched in matched synovial fluid samples from ankylosing spondylitis patients. Among TCR beta sequences, a motif of several highly homologous variants appeared characteristic of ankylosing spondylitis blood.

The gene calls are TRBV28 and TRBJ2-7, with D possibly TRBD2 on 6 matching bases. This sequence was found in a male donor with ankylosing spondylitis or in good health (not recorded which). The source material was blood, either unsorted or a sorted T cell fraction (not recorded which). The CDR3 loop reads CASSPLVEGLEQYF. The CDR3 DNA reads TGTGCCAGCAGTCCACTTGTGGAGGGGCTCGAGCAGTACTTC.